The 26 T cell receptor beta chains below were found in one sample sequenced in a study of T-cell reconstitution after alpha-beta-depleted transplantation in children. Construction of the TCRbeta library involved unique molecular identifiers. TCRdb processed the PCR reads anew with MiXCR; each CDR3 protein has one entry. The data hold 600,000 to 700,000 distinct CDR3 sequences, with roughly 17% observed a single time. Sequenced material: PBMCs from the stem cell graft donor, taken from the stem cell graft. The receptors here all came from a human donor who donated a stem cell graft to a child with acute myeloid leukemia.

V is TRBV6-1 and J is TRBJ2-7, with 9 bases fitting TRBD1. The CDR3 loop spans 16 amino acids. Germline V gives CDR1 MNHNS, CDR2 SASEGT. J lost 3 bases, V lost 6 bases, and 12 bases had no gene match. The DNA for the CDR3 is TGTGCCAGCAGGGATTATTCCGAGACAGGGGGCTACGAGCAGTACGTC. It yields the protein CASRDYSETGGYEQYV.

There are many counts of this clonotype. V and J are TRBV29-1 and TRBJ2-1; D remains unclear. V dropped 0 bases and J dropped 4 bases, with 7 bases sitting between them. CDR1 and CDR2 from the germline V gene are SQVTM and ANQGSEA. This CDR3 has 13 amino acids. CDR3 sequence (DNA): TGCAGCGTTGAAGATCCGGAGTACAATGAGCAGTTCTTC. This encodes CSVEDPEYNEQFF.

Ten or more counts support this clonotype. The chain links TRBV7-2 to TRBJ2-3, with a weak D call TRBD2 (6 bases). The CDR3 is 13 residues long. Germline loops: CDR1 SGHTA, CDR2 FQGNSA. The ends were cut back, 2 bases at V and 10 bases at J, with 13 bases in the middle. The CDR3 nucleotides read TGTGCCAGCAGCTTATCACGACTAGAGGCGCAGTATTTT. It encodes CASSLSRLEAQYF.

This clonotype was observed a single time. This rearrangement joins TRBV5-1 to TRBJ2-5, with TRBD2 matching 13 bases. V was pared by 3 bases and J by 5 bases, with 7 bases of the junction left unmatched. The germline V gene encodes CDR1 SGHRS and CDR2 YFSETQ. The CDR3 spans 16 residues. In DNA, the CDR3 is TGCGCCAGCAGCTCCGGGACTAGCGGGGCCGGGGAGACCCAGTACTTC. Amino acid sequence: CASSSGTSGAGETQYF.

In DNA, the CDR3 is TGTGCCAGCAGCCCGGACCCTCCTCCTAGCACAGATACGCAGTATTTT. It translates to CASSPDPPPSTDTQYF. The rearrangement links TRBV13 to TRBJ2-3; D unclear. This CDR3 has 16 amino acids. Trimming removed 5 bases at V and 0 bases at J, with 15 bases between. Germline V gene sequence: CDR1 PRHDT, CDR2 FYEKMQ (reference sequence).

This clonotype has only a few counts. The V call is TRBV15, the J call TRBJ2-1, with D maybe TRBD2 (5 bases). The CDR3 runs to 16 residues. The V and J ends lost 4 bases and 6 bases respectively, with 19 bases between them. Germline assignment: CDR1 LNHNV and CDR2 YYDKDF (reference sequence). In DNA form, the CDR3 reads TGTGCCACCAGCAAGGCCGGGAACAATAAAGGCAATGAGCAGTTCTTC. Translating it yields CATSKAGNNKGNEQFF.

This clonotype appeared many times. The genes are TRBV7-2 and TRBJ2-7, with 7 bases lining up with TRBD1. The CDR3 is 13 residues long. Germline CDR1 is SGHTA and CDR2 is FQGNSA. Trimming cost V 5 bases and J 6 bases; bases outside gene matches: 7. The CDR3 sequence is CASSPPTGFEQYF. The CDR3 nucleotides are TGTGCCAGCAGCCCCCCGACAGGGTTCGAGCAGTACTTC.

This clonotype was found many times. This chain links TRBV24-1 with TRBJ2-7; D is possibly TRBD2 (5 bases). The CDR3 totals 13 residues. Between the trimmed V and J ends, which lost 6 bases and 2 bases, there was a span of 10 bases. CDR1 KGHDR and CDR2 SFDVKD come from the germline V gene. CDR3 in DNA: TGTGCCACCAGTAACCGGGATCCCTACGAGCAGTACTTC. It is translated as CATSNRDPYEQYF.

This chain connects TRBV4-3 to TRBJ2-1; TRBD1 or TRBD2 may be the D gene (5 bases each). Germline CDR1 reads LGHNA; CDR2 reads YSLEER. The length of the CDR3 is 16 residues. V was pared by 2 bases and J by 1 base, with 12 bases between. In DNA form, the CDR3 reads TGCGCCAGCAGCCAAATCGGGGCCGAGTCCTACAATGAGCAGTTCTTC. Translated: CASSQIGAESYNEQFF.

This clonotype was seen at least ten times. The chain employs TRBV12-3 or TRBV12-4 and TRBJ1-1, with no clear D. Trimming removed 1 base at V and 0 bases at J, with 24 bases between. This CDR3 contains 20 residues. CDR3 DNA: TGTGCCAGCAGTTTAGAGACGTCCCTCATAACTCGGCCAGTGAACACTGAAGCTTTCTTT. This gives the protein CASSLETSLITRPVNTEAFF.

This clonotype was seen ten or more times. V is TRBV7-2 and J is TRBJ2-1; 9 nucleotides align to TRBD1. The germline V gene encodes CDR1 SGHTA and CDR2 FQGNSA. The CDR3 has 18 amino acids. V lost 4 bases and J lost 0; bases outside the gene matches: 10. As DNA, the CDR3 is TGTGCCAGCAGCTCCCCGGGACAGGGTAGGAGCTCCTACAATGAGCAGTTCTTC. It codes for CASSSPGQGRSSYNEQFF.

This clonotype occurred many times. CDR3 residues: CSAGAGRGSPLHF. The CDR3 DNA is TGCAGTGCTGGAGCAGGGAGGGGTTCACCCCTCCACTTT. The chain joins TRBV20-1 to TRBJ1-6; D might be TRBD1 (5 bases). The CDR3 length is 13 residues. Germline V gives CDR1 DFQATT, CDR2 SNEGSKA (reference sequence). V dropped 5 bases and J dropped 9 bases, with 14 bases sitting between them.

The table lists this clonotype with many counts. The rearrangement links TRBV20-1 to TRBJ2-3; no clear D gene. There are 13 residues in the CDR3. The germline CDR1 and CDR2 sequences are DFQATT and SNEGSKA (reference sequence). The ends were cut back, 6 bases at V and 0 bases at J, with 10 bases in the middle. Written as DNA, the CDR3 is TGCAGTGCCCCTCCAGATAGCACAGATACGCAGTATTTT. Its protein product is CSAPPDSTDTQYF.

This clonotype was recorded many times. The chain joins TRBV6-1 to TRBJ2-2; D uncertain. Trimming removed 5 bases from V and 4 bases from J, with 11 bases in between. CDR1 is MNHNS and CDR2 is SASEGT in the germline V gene. The CDR3 runs to 14 residues. CDR3 sequence reads: CASSRTVRTGELFF. CDR3 nucleotides: TGTGCCAGCAGTAGGACGGTCCGCACCGGGGAGCTGTTTTTT.

This clonotype was seen a few times. This chain joins TRBV20-1 and TRBJ2-7, with D unresolved. Trimming stripped 2 bases from V and 3 bases from J, with 8 bases between. CDR3 length equals 12 residues. Per germline, CDR1 DFQATT and CDR2 SNEGSKA (reference sequence). CDR3 protein: CSARKGYYEQYV. CDR3 in DNA: TGCAGTGCTAGAAAAGGGTACTACGAGCAGTACGTC.

There are a few counts of this clonotype. The chain combines TRBV20-1 with TRBJ2-2, with 7 bases identical to TRBD1. The CDR3 sequence is 16 residues long. Trimming took 2 bases from V and 1 from J; bases not matched to a gene: 7. Germline V gives CDR1 DFQATT, CDR2 SNEGSKA (reference sequence). The CDR3 DNA reads as TGCAGTGCTAGAATAAACAGGGGCCTGAACACCGGGGAGCTGTTTTTT. Translation: CSARINRGLNTGELFF.

This clonotype came up many times. This sequence joins TRBV6-1 and TRBJ2-1, with D tentatively TRBD1 (6 bases). CDR3 length: 13 residues. From germline, CDR1 is MNHNS and CDR2 SASEGT. With 10 bases removed from V and 4 bases from J, the gap between germline ends came to 14 bases. CDR3 sequence: CATIRQEYNEQFF. DNA for the CDR3: TGTGCCACCATCCGACAGGAGTACAATGAGCAGTTCTTC.

This clonotype appeared many times. V gene TRBV7-2 combines with J gene TRBJ2-1; tentative D call: TRBD2 (6 bases). Germline V gene data show CDR1 as SGHTA and CDR2 as FQGNSA. This CDR3 region has 12 residues. Trimming shortened V by 3 bases and J by 8 bases, and 8 bases separated the two germline ends. The CDR3 loop reads CASSLTRDEQFF. In nucleotides, the CDR3 is TGTGCCAGCAGCTTGACTAGAGATGAGCAGTTCTTC.

This clonotype occurred many times. This chain uses TRBV27 with TRBJ2-7; perhaps TRBD1 as D (5 bases). The CDR3 consists of 12 residues. CDR1 and CDR2 from the germline V gene are MNHEY and SMNVEV (reference sequence). Trimming pared 8 bases from V and 6 bases from J, leaving 14 bases between. The CDR3: CASGPSGIEQYV. CDR3 nucleotides: TGTGCCAGCGGACCCTCAGGGATCGAGCAGTACGTC.

This clonotype was counted at least ten times. This rearrangement joins TRBV7-9 to TRBJ1-4, with D possibly TRBD1 on 6 matching bases. Germline V gives CDR1 SEHNR, CDR2 FQNEAQ (reference sequence). This CDR3 is 15 amino acids long. Trimming removed 5 bases at V and 5 bases at J, with 15 bases between. The CDR3 DNA reads TGTGCCAGCAGCCCGACAGGCGGGGGGAATGAAAAACTGTTTTTT. As protein: CASSPTGGGNEKLFF.

This clonotype has only a few counts. The rearrangement uses TRBV4-3 and TRBJ2-3; D gene uncertain. The CDR3 consists of 17 residues. CDR1 and CDR2 from the germline V gene are LGHNA and YSLEER. V lost 4 bases, J lost 7 bases, and 24 bases lay in between. The DNA of the CDR3 is TGCGCCAGCAGCCGGGCGGTGGCCCCAGGTGCCCCTAATACGCAGTATTTT. Protein product: CASSRAVAPGAPNTQYF.

This clonotype has only a few counts. This sequence joins TRBV6-2 or TRBV6-3 and TRBJ2-1, with 15 bases identical to TRBD2. The germline V gene encodes CDR1 MNHEY and CDR2 SVGEGT. The CDR3 totals 22 residues. V dropped 0 bases and J dropped 0; count of bases not matched to a gene: 12. For the CDR3, the DNA is TGTGCCAGCAGTTACTCGCACAGTGGGGGACTAGCGGGGGGCAACTCCTACAATGAGCAGTTCTTC. Translation gives CASSYSHSGGLAGGNSYNEQFF.

This clonotype was found many times. This rearrangement joins TRBV4-2 to TRBJ2-1, with 9 bases fitting TRBD2. Trimming at V came to 4 bases and at J to 10 bases, leaving 8 bases not matched to a gene. The V gene's germline CDR1 is LGHNA and CDR2 YNFKEQ. This CDR3 is built from 14 residues. The CDR3 loop reads CASSPLAGWSEQFF. CDR3 in DNA: TGTGCCAGCAGCCCCCTAGCGGGGTGGAGCGAGCAGTTCTTC.

The table lists this clonotype with a few counts. This chain links TRBV5-6 with TRBJ2-3; tentative D call: TRBD1 (5 bases). Deletions cut 3 bases from V and 0 bases from J, with 17 bases between. CDR3 length equals 17 residues. Germline assignment: CDR1 SGHDT and CDR2 YYEEEE. The CDR3 DNA is TGTGCCAGCAGCTCTATTTACGACAGATTTAGCACAGATACGCAGTATTTT. Translated: CASSSIYDRFSTDTQYF.

The V and J genes are TRBV20-1 and TRBJ2-1; D gene uncertain. This CDR3 region has 10 residues. Germline CDR1 reads DFQATT; CDR2 reads SNEGSKA (reference sequence). CDR3 region: CRATYNEQFF. The CDR3 DNA sequence: TGCCGGGCCACTTACAATGAGCAGTTCTTC.

This clonotype was picked up many times. The chain employs TRBV7-3 and TRBJ2-1, with D tentatively TRBD1 (5 bases). The V gene lost 2 bases and the J gene lost 4 bases, with 12 bases spanning the gap. The V gene's germline CDR1 is SGHTA and CDR2 FQGTGA. CDR3 length equals 15 residues. The CDR3 is CASSLSPDNYNEQFF. Written as DNA, the CDR3 is TGTGCCAGCAGCTTATCTCCGGACAATTACAATGAGCAGTTCTTC.